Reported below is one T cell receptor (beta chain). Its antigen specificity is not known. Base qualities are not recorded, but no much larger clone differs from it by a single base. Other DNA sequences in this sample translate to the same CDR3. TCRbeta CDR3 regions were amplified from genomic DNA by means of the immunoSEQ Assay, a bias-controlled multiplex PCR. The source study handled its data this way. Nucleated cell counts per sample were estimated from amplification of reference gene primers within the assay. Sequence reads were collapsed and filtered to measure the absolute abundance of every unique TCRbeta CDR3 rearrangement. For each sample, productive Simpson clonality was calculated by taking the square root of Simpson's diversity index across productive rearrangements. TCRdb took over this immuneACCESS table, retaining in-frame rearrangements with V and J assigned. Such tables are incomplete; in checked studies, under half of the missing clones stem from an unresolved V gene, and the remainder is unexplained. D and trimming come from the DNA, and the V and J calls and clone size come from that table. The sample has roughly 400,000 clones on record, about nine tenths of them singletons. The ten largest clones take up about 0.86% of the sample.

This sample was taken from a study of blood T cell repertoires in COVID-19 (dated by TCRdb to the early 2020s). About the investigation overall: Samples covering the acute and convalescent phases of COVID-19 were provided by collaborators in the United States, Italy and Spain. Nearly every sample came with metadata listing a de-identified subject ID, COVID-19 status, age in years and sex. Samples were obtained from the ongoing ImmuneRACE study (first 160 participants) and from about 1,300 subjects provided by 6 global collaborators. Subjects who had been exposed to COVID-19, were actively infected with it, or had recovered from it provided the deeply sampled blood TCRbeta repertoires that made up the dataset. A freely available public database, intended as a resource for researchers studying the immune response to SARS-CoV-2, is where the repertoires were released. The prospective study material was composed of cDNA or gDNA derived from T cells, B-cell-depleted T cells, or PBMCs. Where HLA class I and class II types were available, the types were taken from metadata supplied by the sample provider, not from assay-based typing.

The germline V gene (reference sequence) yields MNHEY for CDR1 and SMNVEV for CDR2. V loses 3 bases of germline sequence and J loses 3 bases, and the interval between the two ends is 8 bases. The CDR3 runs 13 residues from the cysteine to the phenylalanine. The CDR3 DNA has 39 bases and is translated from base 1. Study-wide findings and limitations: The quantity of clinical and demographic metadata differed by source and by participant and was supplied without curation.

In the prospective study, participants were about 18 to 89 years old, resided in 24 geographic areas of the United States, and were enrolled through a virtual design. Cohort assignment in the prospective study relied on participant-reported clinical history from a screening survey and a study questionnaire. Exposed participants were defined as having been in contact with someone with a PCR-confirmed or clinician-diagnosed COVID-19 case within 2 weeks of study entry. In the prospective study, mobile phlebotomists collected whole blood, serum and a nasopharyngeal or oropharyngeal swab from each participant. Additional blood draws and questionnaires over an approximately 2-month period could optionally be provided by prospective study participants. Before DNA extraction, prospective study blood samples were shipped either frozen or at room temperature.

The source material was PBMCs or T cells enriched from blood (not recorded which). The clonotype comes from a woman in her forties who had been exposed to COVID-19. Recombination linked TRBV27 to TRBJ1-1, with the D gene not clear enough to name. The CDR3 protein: CASSLGQHTEAFF. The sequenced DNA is TGTGCCAGCAGTTTGGGCCAGCACACTGAAGCTTTCTTT.